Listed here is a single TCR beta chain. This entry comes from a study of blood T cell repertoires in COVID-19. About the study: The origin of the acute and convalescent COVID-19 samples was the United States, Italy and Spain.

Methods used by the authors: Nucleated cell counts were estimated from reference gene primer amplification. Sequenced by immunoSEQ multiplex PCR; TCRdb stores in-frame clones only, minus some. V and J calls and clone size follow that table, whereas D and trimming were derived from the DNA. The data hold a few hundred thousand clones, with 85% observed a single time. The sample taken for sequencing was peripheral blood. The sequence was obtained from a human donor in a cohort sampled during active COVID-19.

The CDR3 spells CASSIAGTPREQYF. The CDR3 DNA follows: TGTGCCAGTAGTATAGCCGGGACACCTAGGGAGCAGTACTTC. The rearrangement joins TRBV19 to TRBJ2-7; weak D call: TRBD1 (6 bases). The CDR3 length is 14 residues. Per the germline V gene, CDR1 is LNHDA and CDR2 is SQIVND (reference sequence). V was cut by 1 base and J by 7 bases, with 14 bases left in between.